What follows is one TCR beta chain and its context. This sample is part of a study of CD8+ T cells in alopecia areata. Germline V gene data show CDR1 as SQVTM and CDR2 as ANQGSEA. The ends were cut back, 8 bases at V and 7 bases at J, with 26 bases in the middle. The CDR3 runs to 15 residues. TCR sequencing used cDNA made by reverse transcription of extracted RNA. Sequencing was performed with immunoSEQ multiplex PCR; in TCRdb, only in-frame clones are kept and a portion is missing. There are some 170,000 clones in the sample; roughly 65% occur only once, and 1.7% lies in the top ten. This TCR was sampled from a human donor with alopecia areata. The specimen was CD4+ T cells sorted from blood, collected at week 0. The chain is built from TRBV29-1 and TRBJ1-2; a possible D gene is TRBD1 (5 bases). This CDR3 is CSFSQVPGPGGGYTF. DNA of the CDR3: TGCAGCTTTTCCCAAGTACCGGGACCCGGCGGTGGCTACACCTTC.